This paragraph reports one T cell receptor (beta chain). This clonotype was observed at least ten times. Which antigen it targets is not known. The record has no base qualities; no much larger clone is one base away. The data derive from a study of neurological immune-mediated disorders (dated by TCRdb to about 2019). With regard to the full study: Peripheral blood TCR-beta repertoires from HTLV-I-associated myelopathy (HAM/TSP) patients, multiple sclerosis patients and healthy controls were compared by UMI-based sequencing. The cohort was made up of approximately 71 subjects, consisting of some 15 HAM/TSP patients, 34 multiple sclerosis patients and 20 healthy controls. The 95 to 120 TCR-beta libraries included longitudinal samples, technical triplicates and paired sorted CD4+ and CD8+ T-cell subsets alongside PBMC samples. The paper's findings and limits, for the study overall: TCR clonal expansion was greatest in HAM/TSP patients and smallest in MS patients, who ranked below even healthy controls. Across subjects, expanded clones never shared an identical CDR3 amino acid sequence, which suggests that the TCR-beta repertoires in every group were private.

The healthy controls were volunteers from a blood bank in Maryland, USA. Sorted-subset TCR libraries were prepared from some 940,000 sorted CD4+ or CD8+ T cells. PBMCs were separated from peripheral blood using Ficoll-Hypaque density gradient centrifugation and then cryopreserved in liquid nitrogen. Paired sorted CD4+ and CD8+ subsets came from healthy controls, HAM/TSP patients and MS patients. cDNA synthesis used template-switch 5'RACE with a primer carrying a 10-nucleotide random unique molecular identifier tagging each TCR transcript. Every sequencing run covered 15-18 subjects and yielded more than 160 million TCR-beta sequences. The RNeasy kit was used for extraction of total RNA. TCR-beta VDJ regions were amplified with primers for the TCR constant region and the 5'RACE anchor, using the KAPA Real-time Library Amplification kit. Sample indexes and Illumina adaptors were added in a first PCR, after which library yield was increased in a second PCR. The roughly 650 bp TCR product was size-selected on a 2% E-gel SizeSelection system after Ampure bead purification. Before pooling, library quality was checked on a Bioanalyzer, concentration was measured with Qubit, and libraries were quantified with the Kapa Library Quantification kit. An Illumina HiSeq 2500 sequenced the libraries paired-end 2 x 150 bp. To increase sequence diversity, roughly 24-32% phiX was spiked into each library pool. The original pipeline was this. Quality-filtered reads were processed with the UMI-based MiGEC pipeline, and over 90% of raw TCR sequences were removed by the MiGEC pipeline during error correction. IMGT germline references were used for alignment of VDJ genes, and clonotypes were defined by a unique CDR3 amino acid sequence together with V-J genes. Clonal expansion, Shannon diversity and CDR3 relatedness were evaluated with VDJtools (CalcPairwiseDistances, ClusterSamples), while phylogenetic trees were built in CLCbio workbench. Clones with at least 8 unique UMIs were defined as expanded, with this threshold being based on coefficient-of-variation modelling across technical triplicates. The raw public reads went through TCRdb reprocessing: fastp at Q25, MiXCR clone calling, in-frame beta chains kept. A single entry per CDR3 protein holds the most common genes and DNA from its merged rows. The V and J calls were determined by TCRdb, not by the authors. This sample is represented by about 44,000 distinct CDR3 sequences; about 6% of them were singletons. The top ten clones comprise around 0.57% of the sample.

For CDR1 and CDR2, the germline V gene lists SGHRS and YFSETQ. The V end loses 0 bases and the J end loses 6 bases, and a stretch of 15 bases separates them. The CDR3 has 15 amino acids, counting the end cysteine and phenylalanine. The sequence is cut down to CDR3 DNA, 45 bases in frame from base 1. The source is a woman aged 40 to 50 in good health. The sequence is built from TRBV5-1 and TRBJ1-1; TRBD1 is a weak D gene call, 6 bases matching. Sequencing was carried out using CD4+ T cells from blood. The DNA reads TGCGCCAGCAGCTTGGATTATGGGGACATGTCTGAAGCTTTCTTT. Its translation is CASSLDYGDMSEAFF.